This record concerns one T cell receptor beta chain sequence. Primed by a sample-barcoded 5' primer and a J-beta primer mix, a second PCR proceeded for about 6 to 11 cycles. All samples yielded 2.5 million or more CDR3-containing paired-end reads. From the 5' RACE reads, TCRdb called clonotypes with MiXCR, one entry per CDR3 protein. The sample carries 250,000 to 300,000 distinct CDR3 sequences, around 27% recorded once. These data come from a study of blood T cells in healthy people across ages. This CDR3 comprises 13 residues. The V gene end was trimmed by 4 bases and the J gene end by 3 bases; junction bases not matched to a gene: 0.

The sequence derives from a woman in her sixties or seventies in good health. The sample taken for sequencing was blood. The rearrangement links TRBV12-3 or TRBV12-4 to TRBJ2-5; 9 bases map to TRBD2. The CDR3 nucleotides read TGTGCCAGCAGTTCTAGCGGGAAAGAGACCCAGTACTTC. Translation gives CASSSSGKETQYF.